This T cell receptor (beta chain) was recovered during a study of patients and donors after allogeneic stem cell transplantation. TCRdb reprocessed the RT-PCR reads via MiXCR and lists one record per CDR3 protein. The sample consists of tens of thousands of distinct CDR3 sequences, 7% to 8.5% of them appearing once. CDR3 length equals 14 residues. Trimming at V came to 6 bases and at J to 3 bases, leaving 8 bases not matched to a gene. CDR1 is ENHRY and CDR2 is SYGVKD in the germline V gene. This receptor was taken from a human donor who was either an allogeneic HSCT recipient or a stem cell or donor lymphocyte infusion donor (not recorded which). It is not recorded whose cells these are; they may come from a transplant donor. The rearrangement joins TRBV10-3 to TRBJ2-7, with 7 bases identical to TRBD1. The sequenced material came from blood, either unsorted or a sorted T cell fraction (not recorded which). CDR3 coding DNA: TGTGCCATCAGGACAGGGCTCCCCAACTACGAGCAGTACTTC. Its translation: CAIRTGLPNYEQYF.